The 7 T cell receptor beta chains below were found in one sample sequenced in a study of blood T cell repertoires in COVID-19. Generated by immunoSEQ multiplex PCR, the TCRdb table keeps only in-frame clones and is missing some. This sample has 140,000 or so clones, with about four fifths found just once. The specimen sequenced was peripheral blood. The receptors stem from a human donor in a cohort sampled during active COVID-19.

V and J are TRBV5-1 and TRBJ1-1; no firm D call. Per the germline V gene, CDR1 is SGHRS and CDR2 is YFSETQ. V was shortened by 3 bases and J by 0 bases, with 15 bases between the two germline ends. The CDR3 covers 16 residues. The CDR3 coding sequence is TGCGCCAGCAGCTACGGACTGGAGTCGATGAACACTGAAGCTTTCTTT. This gives the protein CASSYGLESMNTEAFF.

The chain employs TRBV6-2 or TRBV6-3 and TRBJ2-7; the D gene is possibly TRBD1 (6 bases). The V gene lost 6 bases and the J gene lost 7 bases, with 16 bases spanning the gap. CDR1 is MNHEY, CDR2 SVGEGT, per germline. The CDR3 loop spans 13 amino acids. CDR3 nucleotide sequence: TGTGCCAGCAGCTTTGACAGGACGAGAGAGCAGTACGTC. Protein product: CASSFDRTREQYV.

The sample holds many counts of this clone. In nucleotides, the CDR3 is TGTGCCAGTAGTATAGGTTACGGGGATCAGCCCCAGCATTTT. Translated: CASSIGYGDQPQHF. J is TRBJ1-5 and V is TRBV19; D gene uncertain. The CDR3 has 14 residues. V was shortened by 1 base and J by 5 bases, with 9 bases between the two germline ends. In germline, CDR1 is LNHDA, CDR2 SQIVND (reference sequence).

This clone was seen more than once but under ten times. The rearrangement uses TRBV12-3 or TRBV12-4 and TRBJ1-2; D is unclear. The CDR3 has 12 residues. V gave up 6 bases and J gave up 4 bases, with 9 bases separating them. The CDR3 here is CASSPEGYGYTF. Written as DNA, the CDR3 is TGTGCCAGCAGCCCCGAGGGCTATGGCTACACCTTC.

The chain couples TRBV28 to TRBJ1-5, with D perhaps matching TRBD1 (5 bases). This CDR3 is built from 14 residues. V shed 4 bases and J shed 4 bases, with 11 bases lying between them. Germline CDR1 reads MDHEN; CDR2 reads SYDVKM. The CDR3 is CASSSPGPNQPQHF. The CDR3 DNA follows: TGTGCCAGCAGTTCCCCAGGGCCGAATCAGCCCCAGCATTTT.

The chain uses TRBV19 and TRBJ1-2, with 10 positions matching TRBD1. Germline V CDR1 and CDR2: LNHDA, SQIVND (reference sequence). The CDR3 contains 14 residues. The V gene end was trimmed by 7 bases and the J gene end by 4 bases; junction bases not matched to a gene: 6. CDR3 sequence: CASMGRDRGYGYTF. DNA of the CDR3: TGTGCCAGTATGGGTCGGGACAGGGGCTATGGCTACACCTTC.

The rearrangement joins TRBV18 to TRBJ2-1; D not certain. CDR1 is KGHSH, CDR2 LQKENI, per germline. V lost 3 bases, J lost 13 bases, and 13 bases lay in between. The CDR3 is 12 residues long. The CDR3 coding sequence is TGTGCCAGCTCACCGACACGTCCCCCTCAGTTCTTC. Its protein is CASSPTRPPQFF.